This is a list of T cell receptor beta chains from one sample in a study of cytomegalovirus exposure and HLA in healthy donors. Here immunoSEQ multiplex PCR was the method, and the copy in TCRdb shows in-frame clones only, minus some. The profile shows some 150,000 clones, about four fifths of them singletons. The sample taken for sequencing was PBMCs. The receptors shown here come from a male donor in good health and CMV-seronegative. CDR3s include the opening cysteine and the closing phenylalanine or tryptophan. The D gene is left open where the match is weak. Clone sizes are given selectively: once, few, many, or a class where the clone is expanded.

V,J,size,D,DNA,CDR3
TRBV4-2,TRBJ2-1,few,TRBD2,TGTGCCAGCAGCTACTATAGCGGGGGGTCCGAGGATGAGCAGTTCTTC,CASSYYSGGSEDEQFF
TRBV5-1,TRBJ2-7,NA,TRBD2,TGCGCCAGCAGCTTGGGACTAGCGGTCGACGAGCAGTACTTC,CASSLGLAVDEQYF
TRBV7-9,TRBJ2-2,NA,NA,TGTGCCAGCAGCCAAGTGAGGGACTCCGGGGAGCTGTTTTTT,CASSQVRDSGELFF
TRBV19,TRBJ1-5,NA,TRBD1,TGTGCCAGTAGTCCGCGACAGGGAAATCAGCCCCAGCATTTT,CASSPRQGNQPQHF
TRBV6-8,TRBJ2-2,NA,TRBD1,TGTGCCAGCAAGGGGTCCACCACAATATCGGGACAGGGGGCGCCTGGCGGGGAGCTGTTTTTT,CASKGSTTISGQGAPGGELFF
TRBV15,TRBJ2-5,NA,TRBD1,TGTGCCACCAGTACTAGGACAGGGGGCTTAGAGACCCAGTACTTC,CATSTRTGGLETQYF
TRBV9,TRBJ2-2,NA,TRBD2,TGTGCCAGCAGCCCTTCAAGCGGGGGGCAAAACACCGGGGAGCTGTTTTTT,CASSPSSGGQNTGELFF
TRBV4-1,TRBJ1-2,NA,TRBD1,TGCGCCAGCAGCCAAGAGAGGGACAGGGGAGTCTCCTTC,CASSQERDRGVSF
TRBV2,TRBJ2-7,NA,NA,TGTGCCAGCAGTGACAATACAGGGAAATCCTCCTACGAGCAGTACTTC,CASSDNTGKSSYEQYF
TRBV10-2,TRBJ2-7,NA,TRBD1,TGCGCCAGCAGCCCGACAGGGGTAGACGAGCAGTACTTC,CASSPTGVDEQYF
TRBV5-1,TRBJ2-7,NA,NA,TGCGCCAGCAGCTCTGTCCCGGGGAGCTCCTACGAGCAGTACTTC,CASSSVPGSSYEQYF
TRBV30,TRBJ1-4,NA,NA,TGTGCCTGGAGTGGATTCGGGGAAAAACTGTTTTTT,CAWSGFGEKLFF
TRBV5-4,TRBJ2-5,NA,TRBD2,TGTGCCAGCAGCTTGGGGACTAGCCAAGAGACCCAGTACTTC,CASSLGTSQETQYF
TRBV10-2,TRBJ1-2,few,NA,TGCGCCAGCATGGACAGTAACTATGGCTACACCTTC,CASMDSNYGYTF
TRBV7-7,TRBJ2-5,NA,TRBD2,TGTGCTAGCAGCTTGGCTAGCGGGGGCGGGGAAGAGACCCAGTACTTC,CASSLASGGGEETQYF
TRBV6-5,TRBJ1-2,NA,NA,TGTGCCACAACAGGAAGAACCATCGCTAACTATGGCTACACCTTC,CATTGRTIANYGYTF